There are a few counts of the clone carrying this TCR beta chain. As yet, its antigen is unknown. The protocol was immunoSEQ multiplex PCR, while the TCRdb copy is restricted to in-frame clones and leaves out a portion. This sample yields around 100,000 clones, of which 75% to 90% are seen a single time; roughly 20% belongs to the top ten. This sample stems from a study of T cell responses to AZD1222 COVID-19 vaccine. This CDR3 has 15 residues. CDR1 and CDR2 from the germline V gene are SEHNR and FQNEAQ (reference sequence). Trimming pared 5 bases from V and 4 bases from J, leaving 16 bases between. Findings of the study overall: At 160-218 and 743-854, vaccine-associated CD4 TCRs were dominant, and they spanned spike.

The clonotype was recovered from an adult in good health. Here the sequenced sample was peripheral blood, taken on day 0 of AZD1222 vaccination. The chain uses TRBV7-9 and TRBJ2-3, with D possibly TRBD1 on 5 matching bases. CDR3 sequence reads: CASSKGVQESDTQYF. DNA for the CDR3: TGTGCCAGCAGCAAAGGGGTTCAGGAGTCAGATACGCAGTATTTT.